The 16 T cell receptor beta chains below all came from one sample that was sequenced in a study of beta chain features in type 1 diabetes. TCRB transcripts that were expressed got sequenced, as all of the isolated RNA had been reverse transcribed. Profiled with immunoSEQ multiplex PCR; TCRdb holds only in-frame clones, not every one. The sample holds around 150,000 clones, almost 65% seen once. Antigen specificity for these receptors is unknown. Findings and caveats of the study: In all four CD4+ subsets, TCRB CDR3 length was significantly, moderately reduced in type 1 diabetes.

Sequencing was done on a sample of naive CD4+ T cells from blood. Source of these receptors: a man under 40 with type 1 diabetes.

V is TRBV28 and J is TRBJ2-1; D gene uncertain. Germline CDR1 is MDHEN and CDR2 is SYDVKM. V lost 6 bases and J lost 4, with 10 bases in between. The length of the CDR3 is 13 residues. The CDR3 nucleotides are TGTGCCAGCAGAAATCCCCAGTACAATGAGCAGTTCTTC. Residues: CASRNPQYNEQFF. Full variable domain (missing parts from reference TRBV28 and TRBJ2-1): DVKVTQSSRYLVKRTGEKVFLECVQDMDHENMFWYRQDPGLGLRLIYFSYDVKMKEKGDIPEGYSVSREKKERFSLILESASTNQTSMYLCASRNPQYNEQFFGPGTRLTVL.

Notes on this clone: At one end the junction does not follow the germline gene, possibly because of a read error. This chain uses TRBV20-1 with TRBJ2-3, with D possibly matching TRBD1 (6 bases). The CDR3 has 11 residues. Per the germline V gene, CDR1 is DFQATT and CDR2 is SNEGSKA (reference sequence). For the CDR3, the DNA is TGCAGTGCTAGCGGGGACAACCGCGGGCATTTT. It yields the protein CSASGDNRGHF.

This chain connects TRBV6-5 to TRBJ1-1, with 8 bases fitting TRBD1. The junction had 16 bases not matched to a gene; V was cut back by 6 bases and J by 10 bases. The CDR3 loop spans 15 amino acids. Germline V lookup: CDR1 MNHEY, CDR2 SVGAGI. The CDR3 is CASRPRDRDRIGAFF. The CDR3 DNA follows: TGTGCCAGCAGACCCCGGGACCGGGACAGGATCGGAGCTTTCTTT.

The chain recombines TRBV9 with TRBJ2-3; no definite D call. The CDR3 is made up of 14 amino acids. The germline V and J ends were trimmed by 3 bases and 0 bases, with 8 bases remaining between them. From germline, CDR1 is SGDLS and CDR2 YYNGEE. The CDR3 region has the DNA TGTGCCAGCAGCGAGGGTGCGAGCACAGATACGCAGTATTTT. Its protein is CASSEGASTDTQYF.

This clone has a handful of counts. The chain links TRBV25-1 to TRBJ2-3; a weak D match, TRBD1 (5 bases). V lost 5 bases to trimming and J lost 1 base, with 13 bases between them. This CDR3 is built from 15 residues. Germline loops: CDR1 MGHDK, CDR2 SYGVNS. The CDR3 loop reads CASSPGSARTDTQYF. CDR3 bases: TGTGCCAGCAGTCCAGGGTCTGCTCGCACAGATACGCAGTATTTT.

The chain is built from TRBV4-3 and TRBJ2-3; 8 bases match TRBD2. The CDR3 totals 16 residues. Germline V lookup: CDR1 LGHNA, CDR2 YSLEER. The trim removed 3 bases at V and 6 bases at J, leaving 11 bases unmatched. The CDR3 DNA reads as TGCGCCAGCAGCCATCCCAGGGCGGGGGGCAGGGATACGCAGTATTTT. This encodes CASSHPRAGGRDTQYF.

The genes are TRBV29-1 and TRBJ2-5; D might be TRBD1 or TRBD2, each matching 5 bases. Trimming took off 4 bases at V and 7 bases at J, with 13 bases between the two ends. CDR3 length: 12 residues. Per germline, CDR1 SQVTM and CDR2 ANQGSEA. The DNA of the CDR3 is TGCAGCGTTGTAGGGACCGGTGGGACCCAGTACTTC. This codes for CSVVGTGGTQYF.

The chain joins TRBV2 to TRBJ1-6; 9 bases are shared with TRBD1. The CDR3 extends over 17 amino acids. Germline CDR1 and CDR2: SNHLY and FYNNEI. J lost 7 bases, V lost 2 bases, and 9 bases had no gene match. CDR3 bases: TGTGCCAGCAGTGAACAGGACGCCGGGACAGGGAATTCACCCCTCCACTTT. The encoded protein is CASSEQDAGTGNSPLHF.

This clone was seen only once. The V gene is TRBV4-3, the J gene TRBJ2-7; 9 bases line up with TRBD1. This CDR3 is built from 14 residues. Germline values: CDR1 LGHNA, CDR2 YSLEER. V was pared by 4 bases and J by 2 bases, with 3 bases of the junction left unmatched. CDR3 nucleotides: TGCGCCAGCAGCCGCTGGACAGGGGCCTACGAGCAGTACTTC. It codes for CASSRWTGAYEQYF.

There are a few counts of this clone. The chain has TRBV7-9 and TRBJ2-7; D gene uncertain. The CDR3 spans 14 residues. Deletions cut 1 base from V and 2 bases from J, with 9 bases between. From germline, CDR1 is SEHNR and CDR2 FQNEAQ (reference sequence). The CDR3 spells CASSLVMETYEQYF. The DNA for the CDR3 is TGTGCCAGCAGCTTAGTAATGGAAACCTACGAGCAGTACTTC.

The chain couples TRBV15 to TRBJ2-1; D remains ambiguous. V gave up 2 bases and J gave up 7 bases, with 12 bases separating them. Germline V gene lookup returns CDR1 LNHNV and CDR2 YYDKDF (reference sequence). This CDR3 is built from 14 residues. This chain's CDR3 is CATSRQQAINEQFF. The CDR3 DNA reads as TGTGCCACCAGCAGACAACAAGCAATAAATGAGCAGTTCTTC.

The rearrangement joins TRBV30 to TRBJ2-1, with TRBD2 identical over 11 bases. CDR3 length: 17 residues. Per germline, CDR1 GTSNPN and CDR2 SVGIG (reference sequence). V dropped 2 bases and J dropped 5; count of bases not matched to a gene: 11. The CDR3 region is CAWSPETGTSGNNEQFF. The DNA of the CDR3 is TGTGCCTGGAGTCCGGAGACCGGGACTAGCGGTAACAATGAGCAGTTCTTC.

The chain couples TRBV7-2 to TRBJ2-1; D is ambiguous. This CDR3 is 13 amino acids long. Germline lookup yields CDR1 SGHTA and CDR2 FQGNSA. Trimming took 5 bases from V and 5 from J, leaving 10 bases between them. CDR3 loop: CASSPGLNNEQFF. CDR3 nucleotide sequence: TGTGCCAGCAGCCCCGGCCTAAACAATGAGCAGTTCTTC.

The chain combines TRBV30 with TRBJ1-2, with D unclear. There are 12 residues in the CDR3. CDR1 and CDR2 from the germline V gene are GTSNPN and SVGIG (reference sequence). V was cut by 3 bases and J by 7 bases, with 12 bases left in between. CDR3: CAWSTQTGGYTF. CDR3 nucleotide sequence: TGTGCCTGGAGCACCCAAACGGGTGGCTACACCTTC.

Comment on this clone: One end of the junction is discordant with germline, which a read error may explain. The V and J genes are TRBV7-9 and TRBJ1-6, with a possible D match to TRBD1 (6 bases). The CDR3 totals 17 residues. Germline CDR1 SEHNR, CDR2 FQNEAQ (reference sequence). The CDR3 protein is CASTLMHASGVDSPLHF. DNA of the CDR3: TGTGCCAGCACCTTAATGCACGCCTCAGGGGTGGATTCACCCCTCCACTTT.

The V gene is TRBV27, the J gene TRBJ1-5; unclear D gene. CDR1 is MNHEY, CDR2 SMNVEV, per germline (reference sequence). This CDR3 is 13 amino acids long. V gave up 2 bases and J gave up 7 bases, with 9 bases separating them. The CDR3 loop is CASSLKGWQPQHF. CDR3 sequence (DNA): TGTGCCAGCAGTTTAAAGGGCTGGCAGCCCCAGCATTTT.